The present entry profiles one T cell receptor (beta chain) with its context. The data derive from a study of OX40 agonist ivuxolimab in advanced cancers. On the study more broadly: Three partial responders included one hepatocellular carcinoma patient and two cutaneous melanoma patients.

Sequencing used immunoSEQ multiplex PCR; TCRdb keeps in-frame clones, though not all of them. The table lists about 50,000 clones, approximately 71% of them singletons. Samples were taken at baseline and on day 1 of cycles 4 and 7. Trimming shortened V by 0 bases and J by 1 base, and 3 bases separated the two germline ends. CDR1 and CDR2 (germline): MNHNY, SVGAGI (reference sequence). This CDR3 comprises 13 residues. The sequenced sample was CD4+ or CD8+ T cells sorted from blood, obtained in a trial of the OX40 agonist ivuxolimab. The clonotype originates from an adult with an advanced solid tumor such as melanoma, head and neck, liver or kidney cancer. This chain uses TRBV6-6 with TRBJ1-1, with no clear D. The CDR3 here is CASSYSWNTEAFF. CDR3 nucleotide sequence: TGTGCCAGCAGTTACTCGTGGAACACTGAAGCTTTCTTT.